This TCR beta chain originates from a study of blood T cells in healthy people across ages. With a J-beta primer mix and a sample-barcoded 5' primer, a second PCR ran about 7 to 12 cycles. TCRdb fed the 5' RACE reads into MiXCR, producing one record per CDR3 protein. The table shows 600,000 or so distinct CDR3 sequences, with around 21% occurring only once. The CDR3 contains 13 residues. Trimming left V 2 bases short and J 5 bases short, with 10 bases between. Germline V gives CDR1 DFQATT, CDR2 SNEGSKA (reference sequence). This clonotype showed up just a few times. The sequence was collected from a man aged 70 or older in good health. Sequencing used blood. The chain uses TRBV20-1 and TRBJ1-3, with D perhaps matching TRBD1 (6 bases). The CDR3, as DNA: TGCAGTGCTAGACGGACAGCTAGAAACACCATATATTTT. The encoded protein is CSARRTARNTIYF.